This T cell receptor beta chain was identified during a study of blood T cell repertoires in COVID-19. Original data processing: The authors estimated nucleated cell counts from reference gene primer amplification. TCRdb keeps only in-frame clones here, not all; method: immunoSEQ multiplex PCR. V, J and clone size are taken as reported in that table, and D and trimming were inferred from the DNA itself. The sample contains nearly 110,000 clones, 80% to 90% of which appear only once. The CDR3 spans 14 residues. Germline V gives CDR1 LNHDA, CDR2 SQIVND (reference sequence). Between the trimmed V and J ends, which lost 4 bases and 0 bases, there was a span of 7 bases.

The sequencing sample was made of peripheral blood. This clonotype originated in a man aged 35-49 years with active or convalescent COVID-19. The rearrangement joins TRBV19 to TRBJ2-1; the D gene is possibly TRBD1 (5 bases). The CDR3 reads CASSRQSSYNEQFF. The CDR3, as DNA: TGTGCCAGTAGTAGACAGAGCTCCTACAATGAGCAGTTCTTC. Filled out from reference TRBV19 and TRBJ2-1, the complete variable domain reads DGGITQSPKYLFRKEGQNVTLSCEQNLNHDAMYWYRQDPGQGLRLIYYSQIVNDFQKGDIAEGYSVSREKKESFPLTVTSAQKNPTAFYLCASSRQSSYNEQFFGPGTRLTVL.